Below, 3 T cell receptor beta chains from the same sample are listed, as sequenced in a study of graft-versus-host responses after intestinal transplantation. Here immunoSEQ multiplex PCR was the method, and the copy in TCRdb shows in-frame clones only, minus some. There are 90,000 to 150,000 clones in the sample; 85% to 95% occur only once, and over 0.1% lies in the top ten. Their target antigens are unknown. The sample was unstimulated CD4+ T cells sorted from spleen or lymph node cells, taken before intestinal transplant. The receptors derive from a human donor who received an intestinal transplant.

The chain has TRBV27 and TRBJ1-1; no definite D call. CDR3 length: 14 residues. The V end lost 6 bases, the J end lost 11 bases, and 22 bases lay between the germline ends. CDR1 and CDR2 (germline): MNHEY, SMNVEV (reference sequence). The CDR3 is CASSATPGRLEAFF. In DNA form, the CDR3 reads TGTGCCAGCAGCGCGACACCTGGGCGGTTAGAGGCTTTCTTT.

This clone was counted once. The chain links TRBV30 to TRBJ1-4; a possible D gene is TRBD1 (6 bases). The CDR3 length is 15 residues. Per the germline V gene, CDR1 is GTSNPN and CDR2 is SVGIG (reference sequence). V was trimmed by 6 bases and J by 0 bases, leaving 14 bases between them. The CDR3 region has the DNA TGTGCCTGCACCGGGACACTCGCAACTAATGAAAAACTGTTTTTT. This codes for CACTGTLATNEKLFF.

The chain uses TRBV18 and TRBJ1-2; a weak D match, TRBD1 (6 bases). Trimming shortened V by 1 base and J by 6 bases, and 18 bases separated the two germline ends. This CDR3 contains 16 residues. Germline CDR1 reads KGHSH; CDR2 reads LQKENI. Written as DNA, the CDR3 is TGTGCCAGCTCACCACGCGGGGGGCAGGGAGATGATGGCTACACCTTC. Amino acids: CASSPRGGQGDDGYTF.